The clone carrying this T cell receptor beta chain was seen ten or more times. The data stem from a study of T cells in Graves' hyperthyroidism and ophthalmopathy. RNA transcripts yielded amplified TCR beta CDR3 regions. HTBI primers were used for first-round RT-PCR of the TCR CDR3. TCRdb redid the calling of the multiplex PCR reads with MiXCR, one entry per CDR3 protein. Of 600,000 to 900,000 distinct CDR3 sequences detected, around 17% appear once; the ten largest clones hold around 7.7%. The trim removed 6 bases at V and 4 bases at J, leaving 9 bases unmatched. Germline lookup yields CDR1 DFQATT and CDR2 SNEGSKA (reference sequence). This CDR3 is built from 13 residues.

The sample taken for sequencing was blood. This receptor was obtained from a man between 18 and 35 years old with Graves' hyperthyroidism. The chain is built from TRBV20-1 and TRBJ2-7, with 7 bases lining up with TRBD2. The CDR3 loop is CSAHPGLRYEQYF. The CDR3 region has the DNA TGCAGTGCCCATCCGGGACTACGGTACGAGCAGTACTTC.